This T cell receptor (beta chain) was observed in a study of OX40 agonist ivuxolimab in advanced cancers. Comment on this clone: The antigen is unknown.

Some clones are missing from TCRdb's copy, which holds only in-frame ones; the method was immunoSEQ multiplex PCR. This table holds 70,000 or so clones, around 91% found once. The study's findings and limits: At 0.1 to 3.0 mg/kg and by week 6, clonal expansion occurred in CD4+ and CD8+ blood T cells.

The sequence derives from an adult with an advanced solid tumor such as melanoma, head and neck, liver or kidney cancer. The sequencing used CD4+ or CD8+ T cells sorted from blood, collected in a trial of the OX40 agonist ivuxolimab.

The CDR3 DNA reads as TGTGCCAGCAGTTTATTAGAGAGGTCTGGACAGCCCCAGCATTTT. Its protein is CASSLLERSGQPQHF. The J gene is TRBJ1-5, the V gene TRBV28; D gene uncertain. Germline V gene data show CDR1 as MDHEN and CDR2 as SYDVKM. The CDR3 totals 15 residues. Trimming stripped 1 base from V and 7 bases from J, with 14 bases between. Drawing the rest from reference TRBV28 and TRBJ1-5, the complete variable domain is DVKVTQSSRYLVKRTGEKVFLECVQDMDHENMFWYRQDPGLGLRLIYFSYDVKMKEKGDIPEGYSVSREKKERFSLILESASTNQTSMYLCASSLLERSGQPQHFGDGTRLSIL.